Each of the 3 T cell receptor beta chains below was sequenced from the same sample in a study of T cells after yellow fever vaccination. TCRdb recomputed calls from the 5' RACE reads with MiXCR, one row per CDR3 protein. The sample includes some 560,000 distinct CDR3 sequences, 15% to 20% of them seen just once. The specimen comprised PBMCs, sampled 15 days after the yellow fever booster vaccination. These receptors originate from a man aged 25-40 years who received the YFV17D yellow fever vaccine.

This clonotype was counted only a few times. The CDR3 DNA reads TGCGCCAGCAGCCAAGCAACAGGGGCGAACACCGGGGAGCTGTTTTTT. It encodes CASSQATGANTGELFF. The gene calls are TRBV4-3 and TRBJ2-2, with 7 bases matching TRBD1. V shed 1 base, J shed 0 bases, and the junction held 2 bases outside the gene matches. The CDR3 loop spans 16 amino acids. The V gene's germline CDR1 is LGHNA and CDR2 YSLEER.

This clonotype was seen more than once but under ten times. The chain joins TRBV3-1 to TRBJ2-3; TRBD2 matches at 7 bases. The CDR3 has 16 amino acids. Germline CDR1 LGHDT, CDR2 YNNKEL (reference sequence). Unmatched junction bases numbered 11, after V lost 7 bases and J lost 1 base. CDR3 protein: CASTTSSSGGTDTQYF. CDR3 nucleotides: TGTGCCAGCACCACATCGTCAAGCGGGGGCACAGATACGCAGTATTTT.

V usage is TRBV20-1 and J usage is TRBJ2-1; no definite D call. Trimming cost V 0 bases and J 4 bases, with 10 bases left between them. This CDR3 spans 14 amino acids. Germline loops: CDR1 DFQATT, CDR2 SNEGSKA (reference sequence). The DNA of the CDR3 is TGCAGTGCTAGAGAAGGGCCCCTGTACAATGAGCAGTTCTTC. As protein: CSAREGPLYNEQFF.